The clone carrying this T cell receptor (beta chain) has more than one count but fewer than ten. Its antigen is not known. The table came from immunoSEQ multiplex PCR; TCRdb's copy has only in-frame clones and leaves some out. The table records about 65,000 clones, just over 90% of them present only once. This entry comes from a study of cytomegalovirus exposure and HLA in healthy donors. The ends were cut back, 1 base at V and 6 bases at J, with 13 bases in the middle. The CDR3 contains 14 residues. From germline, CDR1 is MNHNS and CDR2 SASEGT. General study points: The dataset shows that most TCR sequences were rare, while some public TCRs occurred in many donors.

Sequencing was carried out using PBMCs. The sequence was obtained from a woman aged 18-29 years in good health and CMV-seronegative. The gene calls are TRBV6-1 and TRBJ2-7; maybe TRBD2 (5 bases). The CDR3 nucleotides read TGTGCCAGCAGTGAAGGGCCCGGGGTCGGCGAGCAGTACTTC. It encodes CASSEGPGVGEQYF.